This entry is about one TCR beta chain. What it recognizes is unknown. This sample is drawn from a study of T cells in narcolepsy. Study-level results: Autoreactive HCRT-specific and TRIB2-specific clonotypes were marked in same-patient CSF-versus-blood CD4+ comparisons.

There are 15 residues in the CDR3. The germline V gene has CDR1 KGHSH and CDR2 LQKENI. The germline V and J ends were trimmed by 0 bases and 2 bases, with 7 bases remaining between them. Here immunoSEQ multiplex PCR was the method, and the copy in TCRdb shows in-frame clones only, minus some. The table lists 25,000 to 30,000 clones, 70% to 80% of them singletons, with around 3.3% in the top ten. The origin of this receptor is a human donor with narcolepsy. The specimen sequenced was CD45RA- memory CD4+ T cells from PBMCs. The chain recombines TRBV18 with TRBJ2-2; D is unclear. DNA for the CDR3: TGTGCCAGCTCACCACCTGCTAGAAACACCGGGGAGCTGTTTTTT. Its translation is CASSPPARNTGELFF.